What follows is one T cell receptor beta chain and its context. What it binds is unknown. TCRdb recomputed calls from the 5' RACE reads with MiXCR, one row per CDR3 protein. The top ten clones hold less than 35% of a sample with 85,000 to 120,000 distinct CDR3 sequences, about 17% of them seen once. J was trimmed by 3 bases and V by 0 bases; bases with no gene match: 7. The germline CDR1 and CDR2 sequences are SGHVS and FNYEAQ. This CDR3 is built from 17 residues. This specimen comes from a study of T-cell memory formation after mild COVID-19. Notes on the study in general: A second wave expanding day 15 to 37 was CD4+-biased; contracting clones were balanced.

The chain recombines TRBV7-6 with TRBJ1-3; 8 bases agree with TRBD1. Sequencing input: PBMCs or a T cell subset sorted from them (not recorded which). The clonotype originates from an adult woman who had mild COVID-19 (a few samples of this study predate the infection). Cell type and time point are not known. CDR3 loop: CASSLALGTGRGNTIYF. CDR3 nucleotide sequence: TGTGCCAGCAGCTTAGCGCTGGGGACAGGCCGTGGAAACACCATATATTTT.